A single sample gave rise to the 14 T cell receptor beta chains below, sequenced in a study of shared clonotypes between healthy human individuals. Naive CD8 populations comprised CD45RO-negative cells positively selected for CCR7, excluding terminally differentiated effector memory CD45RA+ cells. Produced via immunoSEQ multiplex PCR; TCRdb's table is partial and in-frame only. The sample has under 1 million clones, almost 95% seen once. Sequencing input: naive CD8+ T cells sorted from blood. The receptors here all came from a man aged 25-45 years in good health.

V is TRBV10-1 and J is TRBJ2-3; the D gene is possibly TRBD2 (6 bases). The germline CDR1 and CDR2 sequences are WNHNN and SYGVQD (reference sequence). This CDR3 has 13 residues. V lost 5 bases and J lost 6, with 12 bases in between. This CDR3 is CASSPSAGDTQYF. As DNA, the CDR3 is TGCGCCAGCAGTCCTTCTGCGGGGGATACGCAGTATTTT.

Concerning this clone: Other DNA sequences within the sample encode an identical CDR3. The rearrangement links TRBV27 to TRBJ2-7; tentatively, D is TRBD2 (6 bases). Germline V gene sequence: CDR1 MNHEY, CDR2 SMNVEV (reference sequence). The V and J ends lost 3 bases and 1 base respectively, with 10 bases between them. The CDR3 spans 14 residues. This chain's CDR3 is CASSLAGRSYEQYF. CDR3 DNA sequence: TGTGCCAGCAGTTTGGCGGGGAGATCCTACGAGCAGTACTTC.

Of note for this clone: Other nucleotide sequences in the sample specify the same CDR3. The chain carries TRBV2 and TRBJ1-1; D ambiguous. CDR1 is SNHLY, CDR2 FYNNEI, per germline. V was cut by 7 bases and J by 7 bases, with 7 bases left in between. The CDR3 is 10 residues long. This CDR3 reads CASKGREAFF. The CDR3 DNA is TGTGCCAGCAAAGGACGTGAAGCTTTCTTT.

The V call is TRBV5-1, the J call TRBJ1-1, with 7 bases lining up with TRBD1. The CDR3 spans 14 residues. Germline V gives CDR1 SGHRS, CDR2 YFSETQ. V gave up 3 bases and J gave up 3 bases; unmatched junction bases: 5. The CDR3 protein is CASSYRDSYTEAFF. Written as DNA, the CDR3 is TGCGCCAGCAGCTACCGGGACAGCTACACTGAAGCTTTCTTT.

The gene calls are TRBV7-8 and TRBJ1-1; TRBD1 is a possible D gene (6 bases). The germline V gene encodes CDR1 SGHVS and CDR2 FQNEAQ. V shed 2 bases and J shed 5 bases, with 15 bases lying between them. CDR3 length equals 15 residues. The CDR3 protein is CASSLPQGEWTEAFF. Here the CDR3 DNA reads TGTGCCAGCAGCTTACCACAGGGAGAGTGGACTGAAGCTTTCTTT.

About this clone: The same CDR3 is also encoded by other DNA sequences in this sample. V gene TRBV27 combines with J gene TRBJ2-5; the D gene is possibly TRBD2 (5 bases). The CDR3 spans 12 residues. V lost 2 bases and J lost 5, with 6 bases in between. Germline values: CDR1 MNHEY, CDR2 SMNVEV (reference sequence). The CDR3 reads CASSLPGETQYF. DNA of the CDR3: TGTGCCAGCAGTTTACCGGGGGAGACCCAGTACTTC.

Comments on this clone: At one of its ends the junction is not consistent with the germline gene, which may arise from a read error. The chain couples TRBV15 to TRBJ2-1; 8 positions agree with TRBD1. Germline CDR1 reads LNHNV; CDR2 reads YYDKDF (reference sequence). This CDR3 has 13 amino acids. The chain's CDR3 is CATSRGTGLRPLF. The CDR3 nucleotides are TGTGCCACCAGCAGAGGGACAGGGCTCCGACCGCTCTTC.

This clone was seen only once. The chain links TRBV27 to TRBJ2-3, with 8 bases that match TRBD2. Germline V CDR1 and CDR2: MNHEY, SMNVEV (reference sequence). V lost 9 bases, J lost 4 bases, and 3 bases stayed unmatched. The length of the CDR3 is 12 residues. CDR3 sequence (DNA): TGTGCCAGTAGCGGGACTGCAGATACGCAGTATTTT. It is translated as CASSGTADTQYF.

The chain joins TRBV29-1 to TRBJ2-5, with D unresolved. Germline-derived CDR1 and CDR2 are SQVTM and ANQGSEA. This CDR3 has 12 residues. Trimming removed 4 bases from V and 5 bases from J, with 11 bases in between. The CDR3: CSVVSARETQYF. The CDR3 nucleotides read TGCAGCGTTGTCTCTGCCCGCGAGACCCAGTACTTC.

This chain links TRBV27 with TRBJ2-3, with D hard to call. Germline V gives CDR1 MNHEY, CDR2 SMNVEV (reference sequence). CDR3 length: 14 amino acids. The germline V and J ends were trimmed by 3 bases and 1 base, with 8 bases remaining between them. CDR3 DNA: TGTGCCAGCAGTTTCCGGGCGGGCACAGATACGCAGTATTTT. Translating gives CASSFRAGTDTQYF.

This chain joins TRBV29-1 and TRBJ2-1, with 7 bases fitting TRBD2. CDR1 and CDR2 from the germline V gene are SQVTM and ANQGSEA. The CDR3 is 15 residues long. Trimming at V came to 0 bases and at J to 7 bases, leaving 9 bases not matched to a gene. The CDR3 coding sequence is TGCAGCGTTGAAGACATTGGACTAGAGATAAATGAGCAGTTCTTC. It specifies CSVEDIGLEINEQFF.

This clone has only a few counts. This chain links TRBV11-2 with TRBJ1-3, with D unclear. The germline V gene has CDR1 SGHAT and CDR2 FQNNGV. V lost 4 bases and J 0 bases, leaving 7 bases between the germline ends. The CDR3 has 14 residues. The CDR3 loop reads CASSSSPSGNTIYF. The CDR3 nucleotides are TGTGCCAGCAGCTCAAGTCCCTCTGGAAACACCATATATTTT.

This clone was picked up one time. V gene TRBV25-1 combines with J gene TRBJ2-2; D uncertain. This CDR3 contains 14 residues. From germline, CDR1 is MGHDK and CDR2 SYGVNS. V was shortened by 1 base and J by 6 bases, with 9 bases between the two germline ends. For the CDR3, the DNA is TGTGCCAGCAGTGAATTGATAGAGGCCGGGGAGCTGTTTTTT. Encoded protein: CASSELIEAGELFF.

The chain couples TRBV11-2 to TRBJ2-1; 9 bases are shared with TRBD2. V shed 9 bases, J shed 7 bases, and the junction held 16 bases outside the gene matches. Germline V gene sequence: CDR1 SGHAT, CDR2 FQNNGV. CDR3 length equals 16 residues. CDR3: CASGGGPRTSVNEQFF. For the CDR3, the DNA is TGTGCCAGTGGGGGGGGCCCTCGGACTAGCGTGAATGAGCAGTTCTTC.